These 11 T cell receptor beta chains were sequenced from one sample in a study of shared clonotypes between healthy human individuals. Only in-frame clones appear in the TCRdb table, and some are missing; sequencing was by immunoSEQ multiplex PCR. Seen here are 2 million to 2.5 million clones, approximately 95% observed once, and the top ten hold 0.1% to 0.15%. Sequencing was carried out using naive CD4+ T cells sorted from blood. As for subset: CD45RA+ positively selected. The source of these receptors is a man between 18 and 29 years old in good health.

This clone was seen more than once but under ten times. The chain combines TRBV16 with TRBJ2-7; a possible D gene is TRBD2 (6 bases). Looked up from germline, CDR1 is KGHSY and CDR2 is FQNENV. This CDR3 is built from 13 residues. V gave up 2 bases and J gave up 5 bases, with 10 bases separating them. CDR3 DNA: TGTGCCAGCAGCCAAGGGAGGATCCACGAGCAGTACTTC. Its protein product is CASSQGRIHEQYF. Full variable domain (missing parts from reference TRBV16 and TRBJ2-7): GEEVAQTPKHLVRGEGQKAKLYCAPIKGHSYVFWYQQVLKNEFKFLISFQNENVFDETGMPKERFSAKCLPNSPCSLEIQATKLEDSAVYFCASSQGRIHEQYFGPGTRLTVT.

V usage is TRBV7-2 and J usage is TRBJ1-5; the D is unclear. CDR1 and CDR2 (germline): SGHTA, FQGNSA. Trimming took off 1 base at V and 6 bases at J, with 7 bases between the two ends. The CDR3 is 13 residues long. The CDR3 sequence is CASSLERAQPQHF. DNA for the CDR3: TGTGCCAGCAGCTTAGAAAGGGCTCAGCCCCAGCATTTT.

This clone has only one observation. The chain carries TRBV28 and TRBJ2-2, with TRBD2 as a possible D gene (6 bases). Per germline, CDR1 MDHEN and CDR2 SYDVKM. V was shortened by 8 bases and J by 2 bases, with 15 bases between the two germline ends. The CDR3 loop spans 15 amino acids. The CDR3 DNA is TGTGCCAGCTTAATTACAGGACTAAACACCGGGGAGCTGTTTTTT. Protein sequence: CASLITGLNTGELFF. The full variable domain, rest sourced from reference TRBV28 and TRBJ2-2, is DVKVTQSSRYLVKRTGEKVFLECVQDMDHENMFWYRQDPGLGLRLIYFSYDVKMKEKGDIPEGYSVSREKKERFSLILESASTNQTSMYLCASLITGLNTGELFFGEGSRLTVL.

The rearrangement joins TRBV6-1 to TRBJ2-7; perhaps TRBD2 as D (6 bases). The CDR3 loop spans 14 amino acids. V was clipped by 4 bases and J by 3 bases, with 13 bases between them. Germline V CDR1 and CDR2: MNHNS, SASEGT. In DNA, the CDR3 is TGTGCCAGCAGTGTCCAAGCGGGCGACTACGAGCAGTACTTC. Translation: CASSVQAGDYEQYF.

The V gene is TRBV29-1, the J gene TRBJ2-1; 7 bases are shared with TRBD1. Germline V gene lookup returns CDR1 SQVTM and CDR2 ANQGSEA. The CDR3 sequence is 14 residues long. J was trimmed by 8 bases and V by 4 bases; bases with no gene match: 11. The CDR3 loop reads CSVARDSLGDEQFF. The CDR3 DNA reads as TGCAGCGTTGCCCGGGACAGTCTTGGGGATGAGCAGTTCTTC.

The CDR3 loop is CASSFHGMVNTEAFF. DNA for the CDR3: TGTGCCAGCAGTTTCCACGGGATGGTGAACACTGAAGCTTTCTTT. The chain links TRBV28 to TRBJ1-1; no clear D gene. Trimming took off 3 bases at V and 0 bases at J, with 11 bases between the two ends. Germline V gene sequence: CDR1 MDHEN, CDR2 SYDVKM. The CDR3 spans 15 residues.

V is TRBV23-1 and J is TRBJ2-7; D is ambiguous. TRBV23-1 is an open reading frame, and its role is uncertain. This CDR3 has 13 residues. The V gene lost 3 bases and the J gene lost 9 bases, with 15 bases spanning the gap. The CDR3: CASSHRHIVGQYF. The CDR3, as DNA: TGCGCCAGCAGTCACCGGCACATCGTTGGGCAGTACTTC.

The rearrangement joins TRBV6-1 to TRBJ2-2; D unclear. CDR3 length equals 15 residues. Germline V gene data show CDR1 as MNHNS and CDR2 as SASEGT. V shed 4 bases and J shed 0 bases, with 9 bases lying between them. CDR3 in DNA: TGTGCCAGCAGTGTTGGCCAGGCGAACACCGGGGAGCTGTTTTTT. As protein: CASSVGQANTGELFF.

The V gene is TRBV18, the J gene TRBJ1-5; no clear D. V was trimmed by 3 bases and J by 1 base, leaving 13 bases between them. This CDR3 has 16 residues. Germline values: CDR1 KGHSH, CDR2 LQKENI. The CDR3 nucleotides read TGTGCCAGCTCACCGGGAGTCCAGATAAGCAATCAGCCCCAGCATTTT. It translates to CASSPGVQISNQPQHF. The full variable domain, in which reference TRBV18 and TRBJ1-5 provide the parts outside the CDR3, is NAGVMQNPRHLVRRRGQEARLRCSPMKGHSHVYWYRQLPEEGLKFMVYLQKENIIDESGMPKERFSAEFPKEGPSILRIQQVVRGDSAAYFCASSPGVQISNQPQHFGDGTRLSIL.

The V and J genes are TRBV7-2 and TRBJ1-5, with D unresolved. This CDR3 has 16 amino acids. Germline loops: CDR1 SGHTA, CDR2 FQGNSA. V was pared by 1 base and J by 3 bases, with 13 bases between. This CDR3 is CASSLVGLQSNQPQHF. The CDR3 nucleotides are TGTGCCAGCAGCTTAGTTGGGCTACAATCCAATCAGCCCCAGCATTTT.

The CDR3 protein is CASSAQGLPGYTF. CDR3 nucleotide sequence: TGTGCCAGCAGCGCCCAGGGGTTGCCAGGCTACACCTTC. The chain recombines TRBV14 with TRBJ1-2, with a tentative D call TRBD1 (6 bases). Germline V lookup: CDR1 SGHDN, CDR2 FVKESK. The CDR3 has 13 residues. Trimming stripped 5 bases from V and 8 bases from J, with 15 bases between.